The next 19 T cell receptor beta chains were all read from a single sample in a study of blood T cell repertoires in COVID-19. Assay: immunoSEQ multiplex PCR; the TCRdb copy retains only in-frame clones and omits some. The sample lists 450,000 or so clones, around 90% occurring once. Sequencing was carried out using peripheral blood. All receptors come from a man aged 18-30 years with COVID-19, enrolled during active disease.

This chain joins TRBV9 and TRBJ2-7; 9 bases line up with TRBD1. Germline loops: CDR1 SGDLS, CDR2 YYNGEE. Trimming cost V 0 bases and J 5 bases; bases outside gene matches: 9. The CDR3 has 16 amino acids. CDR3 amino acids: CASSVGPGTGIDEQYF. The CDR3 DNA reads as TGTGCCAGCAGCGTAGGACCTGGGACAGGGATAGACGAGCAGTACTTC.

The V call is TRBV7-8, the J call TRBJ2-1; 7 bases are shared with TRBD2. V lost 5 bases, J lost 9 bases, and 19 bases stayed unmatched. The germline CDR1 and CDR2 sequences are SGHVS and FQNEAQ. CDR3 length equals 17 residues. Here the CDR3 reads CASSRTPPGGFTTEQFF. CDR3 coding DNA: TGTGCCAGCAGCCGCACCCCACCGGGAGGATTTACCACTGAGCAGTTCTTC.

This clone was observed a few times. This sequence joins TRBV11-3 and TRBJ1-2; D is uncertain. The ends were cut back, 5 bases at V and 4 bases at J, with 20 bases in the middle. Germline CDR1 SGHNT, CDR2 YENEEA. The CDR3 totals 16 residues. This CDR3 reads CASSLQGAEPSYGYTF. CDR3 in DNA: TGTGCCAGCAGCCTCCAAGGTGCGGAGCCGTCCTATGGCTACACCTTC.

The genes are TRBV6-5 and TRBJ1-5; unclear D gene. Trimming took off 0 bases at V and 5 bases at J, with 11 bases between the two ends. From germline, CDR1 is MNHEY and CDR2 SVGAGI. This CDR3 is 15 amino acids long. The CDR3 nucleotides are TGTGCCAGCAGTTACTCGAGGTTCGGGGATCAGCCCCAGCATTTT. Residues: CASSYSRFGDQPQHF.

This chain joins TRBV24-1 and TRBJ2-1, with 10 positions matching TRBD1. Germline trimming cut 4 bases from V and 7 bases from J; bases unmatched to any gene: 12. Germline lookup yields CDR1 KGHDR and CDR2 SFDVKD. This CDR3 comprises 17 residues. CDR3 DNA sequence: TGTGCCACCAGTGACCCCCCAGACAGGGGGCTTAAGAATGAGCAGTTCTTC. It encodes CATSDPPDRGLKNEQFF.

The chain uses TRBV6-5 and TRBJ1-5; D might be TRBD1 (6 bases). CDR3 length: 14 amino acids. CDR1 and CDR2 (germline): MNHEY, SVGAGI. Trimming left V 4 bases short and J 2 bases short, with 9 bases between. The CDR3 loop reads CASSSHRGNQPQHF. The CDR3 DNA is TGTGCCAGCAGTTCCCACAGGGGCAATCAGCCCCAGCATTTT.

The gene calls are TRBV5-1 and TRBJ2-1, with D hard to call. The germline V gene has CDR1 SGHRS and CDR2 YFSETQ. V was clipped by 0 bases and J by 2 bases, with 9 bases between them. The CDR3 contains 15 residues. CDR3 sequence reads: CASSLEAGPYNEQFF. For the CDR3, the DNA is TGCGCCAGCAGCTTGGAAGCAGGCCCCTACAATGAGCAGTTCTTC.

The chain is built from TRBV3-1 (or the pseudogene TRBV3-2) and TRBJ2-1, with D perhaps matching TRBD2 (6 bases). The length of the CDR3 is 17 residues. Germline V CDR1 and CDR2: LGHDT, YNNKEL (reference sequence). Trimming stripped 8 bases from V and 0 bases from J, with 20 bases between. CDR3 DNA: TGTGCCAGCGAGGGCCCCCGTACCGGGAGCTCCTACAATGAGCAGTTCTTC. Amino acid sequence: CASEGPRTGSSYNEQFF.

The gene calls are TRBV7-9 and TRBJ1-3; weak D call: TRBD1 (6 bases). Per the germline V gene, CDR1 is SEHNR and CDR2 is FQNEAQ (reference sequence). This CDR3 has 17 amino acids. V was cut by 4 bases and J by 2 bases, with 18 bases left in between. In DNA, the CDR3 is TGTGCCAGCAGCTCGCCCACCGGACAGACCACTGGAAACACCATATATTTT. Residues: CASSSPTGQTTGNTIYF.

The chain joins TRBV3-1 (or the pseudogene TRBV3-2) to TRBJ1-2; TRBD1 agrees at 10 bases. The CDR3 extends over 16 amino acids. J lost 2 bases, V lost 4 bases, and 7 bases had no gene match. CDR1 and CDR2 (germline): LGHDT, YNNKEL (reference sequence). The CDR3 nucleotides read TGTGCCAGCAGCCCTTACACGGGACAGGGGAACTATGGCTACACCTTC. It specifies CASSPYTGQGNYGYTF.

The chain joins TRBV7-6 to TRBJ2-1, with 10 bases matching TRBD2. The CDR3 spans 16 residues. J was trimmed by 0 bases and V by 5 bases; bases with no gene match: 4. Looked up from germline, CDR1 is SGHVS and CDR2 is FNYEAQ. CDR3 nucleotides: TGTGCCAGCAGCCTTAGCGGGGGGATCTCCTACAATGAGCAGTTCTTC. Translation gives CASSLSGGISYNEQFF.

The chain uses TRBV19 and TRBJ1-2; D may be TRBD1 (6 bases). Trimming shortened V by 6 bases and J by 6 bases, and 14 bases separated the two germline ends. Germline V gene lookup returns CDR1 LNHDA and CDR2 SQIVND (reference sequence). The CDR3 totals 13 residues. For the CDR3, the DNA is TGTGCCAGTAGCCAAGAACAGGGTAATGGCTACACCTTC. Its translation is CASSQEQGNGYTF.

The chain combines TRBV10-1 with TRBJ1-5; D is ambiguous. Germline V gives CDR1 WNHNN, CDR2 SYGVQD (reference sequence). The length of the CDR3 is 14 residues. Trimming left V 3 bases short and J 4 bases short, with 10 bases between. The CDR3 DNA reads as TGCGCCAGCAGTGATGGTCAGTTAAATCAGCCCCAGCATTTT. Protein: CASSDGQLNQPQHF.

V usage is TRBV5-6 and J usage is TRBJ1-2; 7 bases match TRBD1. There are 14 residues in the CDR3. J was trimmed by 3 bases and V by 4 bases; bases with no gene match: 6. Germline V lookup: CDR1 SGHDT, CDR2 YYEEEE. The DNA for the CDR3 is TGTGCCAGCAGCACGACAGGGTTCGACTATGGCTACACCTTC. It translates to CASSTTGFDYGYTF.

The chain is built from TRBV27 and TRBJ2-1, with D possibly being TRBD2 (7 bases). V lost 8 bases and J 4 bases, leaving 12 bases between the germline ends. Per germline, CDR1 MNHEY and CDR2 SMNVEV (reference sequence). The CDR3 totals 13 residues. The DNA of the CDR3 is TGTGCCAGCGGGGGGGCTGGGTACAATGAGCAGTTCTTC. Translated: CASGGAGYNEQFF.

This chain uses TRBV7-3 with TRBJ2-7; 7 nucleotides align to TRBD2. The CDR3 is made up of 15 amino acids. V shed 5 bases and J 2 bases; nucleotides not matched to a gene: 9. Germline values: CDR1 SGHTA, CDR2 FQGTGA. The CDR3 sequence: CASSRWGGSTYEQYF. The CDR3 region has the DNA TGTGCCAGCAGCCGATGGGGGGGATCGACCTACGAGCAGTACTTC.

Notes on this clone: The sample has other DNA sequences that encode this CDR3 too. V usage is TRBV28 and J usage is TRBJ2-7; D gene uncertain. Germline V gives CDR1 MDHEN, CDR2 SYDVKM. V was pared by 6 bases and J by 0 bases, with 6 bases between. This CDR3 is built from 12 residues. The CDR3 coding sequence is TGTGCCAGCAGCTCCAGCTCCTACGAGCAGTACTTC. As protein: CASSSSSYEQYF.

The chain carries TRBV18 and TRBJ2-1; TRBD2 matches at 10 bases. V shed 0 bases and J 9 bases; nucleotides not matched to a gene: 8. The CDR3 runs 16 residues. Per the germline V gene, CDR1 is KGHSH and CDR2 is LQKENI. CDR3 sequence: CASSPPRSGGAIEQFF. The CDR3 DNA is TGTGCCAGCTCACCACCTAGGAGCGGGGGGGCTATTGAGCAGTTCTTC.

This clone was observed a single time. The CDR3 is CSVLGPSGNTIYF. Written as DNA, the CDR3 is TGCAGCGTTCTAGGCCCCTCTGGAAACACCATATATTTT. The chain recombines TRBV29-1 with TRBJ1-3; D remains ambiguous. This CDR3 spans 13 amino acids. V was pared by 5 bases and J by 0 bases, with 8 bases between. The V gene's germline CDR1 is SQVTM and CDR2 ANQGSEA.